What follows are 6 T cell receptor beta chains derived from one specimen sequenced in a study of metastatic and nonmetastatic thyroid tumors. TCRdb used MiXCR to call clones anew from the PCR reads. The sample holds some 45,000 clones, about an eighth seen once. Before thyroid surgery, none of the patients had received any treatment. Sequenced sample: blood. All receptors derive from a male donor with papillary thyroid cancer or a benign thyroid nodule (not recorded which). Some clones in this sample may be carry-over from other donors' samples.

This clone was observed a handful of times. It may be a read error: a sequence one base away is much more abundant. A read error is likely, as this CDR3 ends without the conserved phenylalanine or tryptophan. V is TRBV13 and J is TRBJ2-5, with D perhaps TRBD2 (6 bases). The germline V and J ends were trimmed by 3 bases and 5 bases, with 19 bases remaining between them. CDR1 and CDR2 from the germline V gene are PRHDT and FYEKMQ (reference sequence). The CDR3 covers 16 residues. The chain's CDR3 is CASSFSGYASGETQYS. The DNA for the CDR3 is TGTGCCAGCAGCTTTAGCGGTTATGCCTCGGGGGAGACCCAGTACTCC.

A note on this clone: A much larger clonotype is one base distant, so this may be a read error. The chain couples TRBV11-2 to TRBJ2-2, with 11 bases lining up with TRBD2. CDR1 and CDR2 (germline): SGHAT, FQNNGV. The CDR3 contains 19 residues. The CDR3 coding sequence is TGTGCCAGCAGCTTAGATTGGGTAGCGGGAGGGCCCAACACCGTGGAGCTGTTTTTT. Its translation: CASSLDWVAGGPNTVELFF.

To note about this clone: This sample includes further DNA sequences coding for the same CDR3. The rearrangement uses TRBV28 and TRBJ2-5; D is uncertain. The V end was cut by 2 bases, the J end by 5 bases, with 24 bases between. The CDR3 covers 18 residues. The germline V gene encodes CDR1 MDHEN and CDR2 SYDVKM. As DNA, the CDR3 is TGTGCCAGCAGTTTAGGAGAGGCATGGGGTCTTCACGAGGAGACCCAGTACTTC. Its translation: CASSLGEAWGLHEETQYF. The full variable domain, with the rest looked up from reference TRBV28 and TRBJ2-5, is DVKVTQSSRYLVKRTGEKVFLECVQDMDHENMFWYRQDPGLGLRLIYFSYDVKMKEKGDIPEGYSVSREKKERFSLILESASTNQTSMYLCASSLGEAWGLHEETQYFGPGTRLLVL.

Only a few counts were recorded for this clone. The chain's CDR3 is CASKLSSGSDEQYF. The CDR3 DNA follows: TGTGCCAGCAAACTCTCCTCAGGCTCTGACGAGCAGTACTTC. The V and J genes are TRBV6-4 and TRBJ2-7; the D is unclear. The CDR3 length is 14 residues. The germline V gene encodes CDR1 MRHNA and CDR2 SNTAGT. V lost 7 bases, J lost 5 bases, and 18 bases lay in between.

This clone showed up many times. This chain connects TRBV7-2 to TRBJ2-2; TRBD2 matches at 7 bases. This CDR3 is 14 amino acids long. Germline-derived CDR1 and CDR2 are SGHTA and FQGNSA. With 2 bases clipped from V and 8 bases from J, the junction kept 5 bases outside the gene matches. DNA of the CDR3: TGTGCCAGCAGCTTACTAGCGGCCGGGGGGGAGCTGTTTTTT. Translated, it gives CASSLLAAGGELFF.

This chain uses TRBV3-1 with TRBJ2-6; TRBD2 aligns across 11 bases. After removal of 1 base from V and 5 bases from J, the junction contained 10 bases not matched to a gene. Germline CDR1 and CDR2: LGHDT and YNNKEL (reference sequence). This CDR3 has 19 amino acids. The CDR3 nucleotides read TGTGCCAGCAGCCAAGGAGGACTAGCGGGCCATGATAGGGCCAACGTCCTGACTTTC. Encoded protein: CASSQGGLAGHDRANVLTF.